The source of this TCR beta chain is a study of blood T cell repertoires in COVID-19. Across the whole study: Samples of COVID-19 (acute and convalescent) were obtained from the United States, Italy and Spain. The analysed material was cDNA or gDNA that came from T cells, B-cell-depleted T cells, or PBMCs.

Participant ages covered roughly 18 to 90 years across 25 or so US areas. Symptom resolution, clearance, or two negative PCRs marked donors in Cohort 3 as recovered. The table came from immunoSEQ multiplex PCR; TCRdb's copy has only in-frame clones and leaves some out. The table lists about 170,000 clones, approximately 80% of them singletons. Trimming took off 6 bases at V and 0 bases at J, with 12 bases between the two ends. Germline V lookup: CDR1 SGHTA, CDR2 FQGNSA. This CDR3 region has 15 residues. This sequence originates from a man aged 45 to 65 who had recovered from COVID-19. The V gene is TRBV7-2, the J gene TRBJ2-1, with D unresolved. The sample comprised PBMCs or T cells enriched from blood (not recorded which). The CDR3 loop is CASSLQFSSYNEQFF. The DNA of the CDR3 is TGTGCCAGCAGTCTCCAGTTCAGCTCCTACAATGAGCAGTTCTTC.